These 9 T cell receptor beta chains originate from one sample sequenced in a study of shared clonotypes between healthy human individuals. TCRdb's table, derived via immunoSEQ multiplex PCR, lists solely in-frame clones and lacks some. The data show some 2,000,000 clones, approximately 96% seen once. The sample comprised naive CD4+ T cells sorted from blood. The sample's subset: CD45RA+ positively selected. All receptors come from a man younger than 35 in good health.

The gene calls are TRBV7-2 and TRBJ2-7, with 8 bases aligning to TRBD1. The CDR3 has 15 residues. Per the germline V gene, CDR1 is SGHTA and CDR2 is FQGNSA. V lost 2 bases and J lost 1; bases outside the gene matches: 4. In DNA form, the CDR3 reads TGTGCCAGCAGCTTAAGGACAGGGCCTTCCTACGAGCAGTACTTC. Its translation is CASSLRTGPSYEQYF.

The chain uses TRBV6-1 and TRBJ2-2; 9 bases map to TRBD1. From germline, CDR1 is MNHNS and CDR2 SASEGT. This CDR3 is built from 14 residues. The ends lost 6 bases at V and 4 bases at J; junction bases unmatched: 3. This CDR3 is CASSGTGTTGELFF. The CDR3 bases are TGTGCCAGCAGCGGGACAGGGACCACCGGGGAGCTGTTTTTT.

Regarding this clone: The sample has other DNA sequences that encode this CDR3 too. The rearrangement uses TRBV4-1 and TRBJ1-6, with D maybe TRBD1 (6 bases). Per the germline V gene, CDR1 is MGHRA and CDR2 is YSYEKL. V dropped 2 bases and J dropped 4 bases, with 9 bases sitting between them. CDR3 length: 15 residues. This chain's CDR3 is CASSQQGSYNSPLHF. The CDR3 DNA reads TGCGCCAGCAGCCAACAGGGGTCGTATAATTCACCCCTCCACTTT.

Of note for this clone: Other DNA sequences of this sample code for an identical CDR3. The chain uses TRBV20-1 and TRBJ1-6, with no clear D. V shed 4 bases and J shed 7 bases, with 5 bases lying between them. CDR1 and CDR2 from the germline V gene are DFQATT and SNEGSKA (reference sequence). There are 11 residues in the CDR3. The DNA for the CDR3 is TGCAGTGCTACCGGGAATTCACCCCTCCACTTT. This translates into CSATGNSPLHF.

A note on this clone: At one end the junction does not follow the germline gene, possibly because of a read error. The rearrangement links TRBV5-6 to TRBJ2-7, with 9 bases aligning to TRBD2. The CDR3 length is 18 residues. CDR1 is SGHDT and CDR2 is YYEEEE in the germline V gene. The CDR3 here is CASSPPTPGLATGGRSDF. CDR3 nucleotide sequence: TGTGCCAGCAGCCCGCCTACACCGGGACTAGCCACCGGGGGGAGAAGTGACTTC.

A single count supports this clone. The genes are TRBV2 and TRBJ2-1, with D hard to call. The CDR3 spans 13 residues. V was shortened by 8 bases and J by 6 bases, with 14 bases between the two germline ends. Germline V CDR1 and CDR2: SNHLY, FYNNEI. The CDR3 loop is CASAKGFGNEQFF. The CDR3 DNA reads as TGTGCCAGCGCCAAAGGGTTCGGCAATGAGCAGTTCTTC.

The chain is built from TRBV4-3 and TRBJ2-3, with D hard to call. The V end was cut by 1 base, the J end by 0 bases, with 8 bases between. Looked up from germline, CDR1 is LGHNA and CDR2 is YSLEER. The CDR3 loop spans 15 amino acids. CDR3 nucleotide sequence: TGCGCCAGCAGCCAAGGAGATAGCAGCACAGATACGCAGTATTTT. Translating it yields CASSQGDSSTDTQYF.

This chain connects TRBV2 to TRBJ1-5; D unclear. V lost 5 bases to trimming and J lost 11 bases, with 10 bases between them. The CDR3 extends over 11 amino acids. CDR1 and CDR2 (germline): SNHLY, FYNNEI. The CDR3 bases are TGTGCCAGCAGTCGGGGTGGGGCCCAGCATTTT. This sequence encodes CASSRGGAQHF.

This clone was recorded a few times. Different DNA sequences within this sample yield the same CDR3. The chain carries TRBV28 and TRBJ1-5, with D perhaps matching TRBD1 (5 bases). The germline V and J ends were trimmed by 2 bases and 7 bases, with 6 bases remaining between them. The CDR3 is made up of 12 amino acids. The germline V gene encodes CDR1 MDHEN and CDR2 SYDVKM. CDR3 sequence reads: CASSLGGQPQHF. CDR3 nucleotides: TGTGCCAGCAGTTTAGGGGGACAGCCCCAGCATTTT.